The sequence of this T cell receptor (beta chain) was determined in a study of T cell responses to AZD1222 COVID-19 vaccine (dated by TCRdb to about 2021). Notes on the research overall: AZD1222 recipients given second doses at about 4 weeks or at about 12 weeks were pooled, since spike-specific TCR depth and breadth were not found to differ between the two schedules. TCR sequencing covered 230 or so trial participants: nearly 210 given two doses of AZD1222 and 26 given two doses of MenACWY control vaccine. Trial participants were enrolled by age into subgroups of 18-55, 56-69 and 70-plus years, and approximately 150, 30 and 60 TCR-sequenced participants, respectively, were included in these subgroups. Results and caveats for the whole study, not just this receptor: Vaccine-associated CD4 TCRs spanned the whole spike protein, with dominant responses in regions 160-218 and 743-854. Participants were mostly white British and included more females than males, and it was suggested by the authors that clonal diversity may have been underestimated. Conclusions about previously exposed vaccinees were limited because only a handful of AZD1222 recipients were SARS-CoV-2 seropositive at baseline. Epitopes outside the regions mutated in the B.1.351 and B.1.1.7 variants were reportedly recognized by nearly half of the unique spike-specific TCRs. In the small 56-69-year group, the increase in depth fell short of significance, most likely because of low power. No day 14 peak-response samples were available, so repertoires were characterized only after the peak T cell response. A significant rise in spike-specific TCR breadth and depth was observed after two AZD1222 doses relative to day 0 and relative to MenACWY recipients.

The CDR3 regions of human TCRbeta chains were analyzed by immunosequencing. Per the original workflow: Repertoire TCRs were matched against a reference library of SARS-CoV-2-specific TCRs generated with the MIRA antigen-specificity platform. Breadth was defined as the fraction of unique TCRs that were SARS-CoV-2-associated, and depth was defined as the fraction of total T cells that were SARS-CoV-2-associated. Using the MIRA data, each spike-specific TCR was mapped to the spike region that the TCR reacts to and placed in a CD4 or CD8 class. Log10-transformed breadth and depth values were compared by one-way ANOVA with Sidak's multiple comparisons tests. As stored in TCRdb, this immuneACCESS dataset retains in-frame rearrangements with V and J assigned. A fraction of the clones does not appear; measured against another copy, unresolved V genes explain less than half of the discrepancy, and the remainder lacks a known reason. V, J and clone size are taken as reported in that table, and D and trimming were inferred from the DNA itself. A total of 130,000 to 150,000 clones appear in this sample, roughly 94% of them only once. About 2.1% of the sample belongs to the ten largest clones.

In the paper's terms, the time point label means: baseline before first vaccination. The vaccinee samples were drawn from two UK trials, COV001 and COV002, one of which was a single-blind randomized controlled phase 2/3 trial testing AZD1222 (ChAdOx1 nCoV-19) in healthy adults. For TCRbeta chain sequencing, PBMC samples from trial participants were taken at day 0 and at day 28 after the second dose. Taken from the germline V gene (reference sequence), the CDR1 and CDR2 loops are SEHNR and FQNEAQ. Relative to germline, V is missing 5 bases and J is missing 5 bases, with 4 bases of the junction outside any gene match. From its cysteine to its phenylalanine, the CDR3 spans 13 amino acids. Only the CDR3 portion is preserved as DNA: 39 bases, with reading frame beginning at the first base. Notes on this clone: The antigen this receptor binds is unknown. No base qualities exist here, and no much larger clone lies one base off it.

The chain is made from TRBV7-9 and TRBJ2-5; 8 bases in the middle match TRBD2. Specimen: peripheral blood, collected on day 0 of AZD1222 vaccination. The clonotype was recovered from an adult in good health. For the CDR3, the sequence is CASSPTGGETQYF. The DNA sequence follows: TGTGCCAGCAGCCCCACGGGGGGGGAGACCCAGTACTTC.